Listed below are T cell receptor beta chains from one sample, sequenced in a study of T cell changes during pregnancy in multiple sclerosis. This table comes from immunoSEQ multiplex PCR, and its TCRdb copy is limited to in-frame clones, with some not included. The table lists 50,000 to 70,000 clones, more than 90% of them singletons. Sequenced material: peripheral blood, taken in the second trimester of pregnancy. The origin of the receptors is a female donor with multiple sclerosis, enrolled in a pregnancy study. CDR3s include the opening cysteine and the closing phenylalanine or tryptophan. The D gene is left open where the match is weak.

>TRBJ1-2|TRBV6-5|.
TGTGCCAGCAGTTCGGGGGGGGTTTATGGCTACACCTTC
CASSSGGVYGYTF
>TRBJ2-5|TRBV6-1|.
TGTGCCAGCAGTCGTACTAGGCAAGAGACCCAGTACTTC
CASSRTRQETQYF
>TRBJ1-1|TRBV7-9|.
TGTGCCAGCAGCTTATTGTCAGGTTACGAAGCTTTCTTT
CASSLLSGYEAFF
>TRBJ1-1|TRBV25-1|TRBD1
TGTGCCAGCAGCGGACAGGGAAGGGCTGAAGCTTTCTTT
CASSGQGRAEAFF
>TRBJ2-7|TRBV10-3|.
TGTGCCAGGAATCCAGGGTTTATCCCCCAAGGAGTCTCCTACGAGCAGTACTTC
CARNPGFIPQGVSYEQYF
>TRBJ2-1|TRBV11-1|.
TGTGCCAGCAGCTCGTGGAGCGACAATGAGCAGTTCTTC
CASSSWSDNEQFF
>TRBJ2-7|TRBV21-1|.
TGTGCCAGCAGCCTTACAAAAGGGACAGGAAACCCCTTAGAGCAGTACTTC
CASSLTKGTGNPLEQYF
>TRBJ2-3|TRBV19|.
TGTGCCAGTAGTACCCTAGGGACAACTTCCCGCACAGATACGCAGTATTTT
CASSTLGTTSRTDTQYF
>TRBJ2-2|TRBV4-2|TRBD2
TGTGCCAGCAGCCCCCGACTAGCGGGTACGAACACCGGGGAGCTGTTTTTT
CASSPRLAGTNTGELFF
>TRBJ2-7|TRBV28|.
TGTGCCAGCAGTTTAAAGACAGCCCTCGACGAGCAGTACTTC
CASSLKTALDEQYF
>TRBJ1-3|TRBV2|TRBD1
TGTGCCAGCAGCGGACAGGGTGCTGGAAACACCATATATTTT
CASSGQGAGNTIYF
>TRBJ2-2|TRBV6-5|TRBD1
TGTGCCAGCAGTGACAGGGGAATAGCCGGGGAGCTGTTTTTT
CASSDRGIAGELFF